These T cell receptor beta chains were read from a single sample in a study of T cell responses to AZD1222 COVID-19 vaccine. The repertoire was sequenced with immunoSEQ multiplex PCR; TCRdb's copy has only in-frame clones and lacks some. The top ten clones hold approximately 3% of a sample with 110,000 to 150,000 clones, more than 80% of them seen once. The specimen was peripheral blood, collected on day 0 of AZD1222 vaccination. Receptor source: an adult in good health. Each CDR3 is given with its conserved first and last residue. D genes are given only for firm matches. Size is stated for part of the rows, as once, few or many counts, or as a class when the clone is expanded.

D gene,clone size,V gene,J gene,CDR3 DNA,CDR3 protein
.,.,TRBV6-5,TRBJ2-3,TGTGCCAGCCCGAAACGGGGGGCCCCTAAGAATACGCAGTATTTT,CASPKRGAPKNTQYF
.,.,TRBV7-3,TRBJ2-2,TGTGCCAGCAGCTTAAGGCACCTCCTGGGGACCGGGGAGCTGTTTTTT,CASSLRHLLGTGELFF
TRBD1,once,TRBV25-1,TRBJ1-6,TGTGCCAGCAAGCCGACAGGGGAGGTTTCACCCCTCCACTTT,CASKPTGEVSPLHF
TRBD1,.,TRBV5-1,TRBJ2-2,TGCGCCAGCAGCTCCAGGACAGGGAGTGGTAGGACCGGGGAGCTGTTTTTT,CASSSRTGSGRTGELFF
TRBD1,.,TRBV28,TRBJ1-1,TGTGCCAGCAGTTATGGACAGGGAGGCACTGAAGCTTTCTTT,CASSYGQGGTEAFF
.,once,TRBV21-1,TRBJ2-5,TGTGCCAGCAGCAAAGCATCGGGCAGACAAGAGACCCAGTACTTC,CASSKASGRQETQYF
.,.,TRBV3-1/TRBV3-2,TRBJ1-1,TGTGCCAGCAGCCAACAGGACGGGGGCACTGAAGCTTTCTTT,CASSQQDGGTEAFF
.,once,TRBV5-1,TRBJ2-3,TGCGCCAGCAGCCCCAGGGTGTCGGGGATGGGGACAGATACGCAGTATTTT,CASSPRVSGMGTDTQYF
TRBD2,once,TRBV5-6,TRBJ2-7,TGTGCCAGCAGCCGGGGACTAGCGGGGACATACGAGCAGTACTTC,CASSRGLAGTYEQYF
.,.,TRBV11-2,TRBJ2-3,TGTGCCAGCAGCTTAGAACAGGGCACTTCTACGCAGTATTTT,CASSLEQGTSTQYF
TRBD1,few,TRBV19,TRBJ1-1,TGTGCCAGTAGTATAGGACAGGGGGCGCGGGGCACTGAAGCTTTCTTT,CASSIGQGARGTEAFF
TRBD2,.,TRBV6-2/TRBV6-3,TRBJ2-5,TGTGCCAGCAGTACGGGACTAGCGGGACGAGAGACCCAGTACTTC,CASSTGLAGRETQYF
TRBD2,.,TRBV11-3,TRBJ2-1,TGTGCCAGCAGCTTAGATGGGAGGCTAGCGGGAGTAGTATACAATGAGCAGTTCTTC,CASSLDGRLAGVVYNEQFF
.,.,TRBV4-1,TRBJ1-1,TGCGCCAGCAGCCAAGCCCCGGGTGGGCAGAACACTGAAGCTTTCTTT,CASSQAPGGQNTEAFF
.,few,TRBV11-2,TRBJ2-7,TGTGCCAGCAGCTTGCTAAGGACCCACTCCTACGAGCAGTACTTC,CASSLLRTHSYEQYF
.,.,TRBV5-1,TRBJ1-4,TGCGCCAGCAGCTTGGGGACAGCAACTAATGAAAAACTGTTTTTT,CASSLGTATNEKLFF
TRBD2,.,TRBV25-1,TRBJ2-1,TGTGCCAGCAGCGCCCGAGCGGGGGGCCCTTGGAATGAGCAGTTCTTC,CASSARAGGPWNEQFF
.,.,TRBV7-2,TRBJ2-7,TGTGCCAGCAGCTTAGGTGCTAGAATTTCCTACGAGCAGTACTTC,CASSLGARISYEQYF
.,.,TRBV2,TRBJ1-2,TGTGCCAGCAGTGTAGATAGCGGCTATGGCTACACCTTC,CASSVDSGYGYTF
.,few,TRBV7-8,TRBJ2-7,TGTGCCAGCATGGTGGGACGAGGATCCTACGAGCAGTACTTC,CASMVGRGSYEQYF
.,once,TRBV6-2/TRBV6-3,TRBJ2-7,TGTGCCAGCAGTTACGGAACCACCTACGAGCAGTACTTC,CASSYGTTYEQYF
TRBD2,.,TRBV5-8,TRBJ2-5,TGTGCCAGCAGCTTGGCACTAGCGGGAGCCATAGAGACCCAGTACTTC,CASSLALAGAIETQYF
.,.,TRBV21-1,TRBJ1-4,TGTGCCAGCAACAAGACAGGGAGAGTGTGGGAAAAACTGTTTTTT,CASNKTGRVWEKLFF
.,.,TRBV4-1,TRBJ1-5,TGCGCCAGCAGCCAACTACAGGGTAGCAATCAGCCCCAGCATTTT,CASSQLQGSNQPQHF
TRBD2,.,TRBV19,TRBJ2-1,TGTGCCAGTACCGCACTAGCGGGGGCCTACAATGAGCAGTTCTTC,CASTALAGAYNEQFF
.,.,TRBV5-8,TRBJ1-2,TGTGCCAGCAGCCCCCCCCCTGAGATACGTGGGACGGCGGGGAACTATGGCTACACCTTC,CASSPPPEIRGTAGNYGYTF
TRBD1,.,TRBV7-8,TRBJ1-4,TGTGCCAGCAGCGATCGGACAGGGCTCGTTGAAAAACTGTTTTTT,CASSDRTGLVEKLFF
.,.,TRBV7-3,TRBJ2-7,TGTGCCAGCAGCTTGGCACAGGGAGGGGAGCAGTACTTC,CASSLAQGGEQYF
.,.,TRBV7-2,TRBJ1-1,TGTGCCAGCAGCTCGTATAGGGGGAACACTGAAGCTTTCTTT,CASSSYRGNTEAFF